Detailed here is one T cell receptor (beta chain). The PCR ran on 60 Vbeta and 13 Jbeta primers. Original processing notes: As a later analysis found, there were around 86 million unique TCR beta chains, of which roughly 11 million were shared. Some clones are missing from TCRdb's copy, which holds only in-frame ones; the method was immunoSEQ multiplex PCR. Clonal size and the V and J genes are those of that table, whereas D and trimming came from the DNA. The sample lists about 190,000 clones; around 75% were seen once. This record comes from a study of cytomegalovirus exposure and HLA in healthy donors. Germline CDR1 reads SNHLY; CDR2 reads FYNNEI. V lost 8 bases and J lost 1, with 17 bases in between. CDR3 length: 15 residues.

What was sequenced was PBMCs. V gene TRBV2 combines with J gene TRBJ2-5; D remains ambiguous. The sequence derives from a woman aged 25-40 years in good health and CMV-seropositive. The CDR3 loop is CASVRLLGRQETQYF. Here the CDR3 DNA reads TGTGCCAGCGTTAGGCTCCTGGGCCGCCAAGAGACCCAGTACTTC.